These 10 T cell receptor beta chains originate from one sample sequenced in a study of identical twins. TCRdb re-called the 5' RACE reads with MiXCR, one entry per CDR3 protein. The profile shows more than 1.5 million distinct CDR3 sequences, around 33% of them singletons. The specimen sequenced was cord blood. All receptors come from a newborn girl in good health.

This clonotype has just a few counts. A read error may account for a junction end that differs from germline. J is TRBJ1-6 and V is TRBV20-1; a weak D match, TRBD1 (5 bases). The germline gives CDR1 DFQATT, CDR2 SNEGSKA (reference sequence). This CDR3 region has 14 residues. CDR3 nucleotides: TGCAGTGCGAGAGGGACCGGGGAAAAGATACCCCTCCACTTT. Its translation is CSARGTGEKIPLHF.

This chain connects TRBV5-1 to TRBJ1-2, with 10 bases matching TRBD1. Germline V CDR1 and CDR2: SGHRS, YFSETQ. The CDR3 contains 17 residues. The ends lost 0 bases at V and 3 bases at J; junction bases unmatched: 8. The CDR3, as DNA: TGCGCCAGCAGCTTGGAACCGGGACAGGGGTTGGACTATGGCTACACCTTC. Amino acid sequence: CASSLEPGQGLDYGYTF.

The rearrangement uses TRBV5-1 and TRBJ2-1; the match to TRBD1 covers 7 bases. The CDR3 totals 14 residues. Per germline, CDR1 SGHRS and CDR2 YFSETQ. The junction had 5 bases not matched to a gene; V was cut back by 1 base and J by 7 bases. CDR3 nucleotide sequence: TGCGCCAGCAGCTTGTTGGGCAGGGGGAATGAGCAGTTCTTC. Translation: CASSLLGRGNEQFF.

This clonotype has only a few counts. The rearrangement joins TRBV3-1 to TRBJ2-1; 9 nucleotides agree with TRBD2. Germline-derived CDR1 and CDR2 are LGHDT and YNNKEL (reference sequence). This CDR3 is built from 16 residues. V lost 1 base to trimming and J lost 7 bases; unmatched junction nucleotides: 8. CDR3 in DNA: TGTGCCAGCAGCCAAGTTACGCTAGCGGGATCAAATGAGCAGTTCTTC. This codes for CASSQVTLAGSNEQFF.

This clonotype has only a few counts. The J gene is TRBJ2-2, the V gene TRBV10-3, with 10 bases fitting TRBD2. V lost 0 bases and J lost 4; bases outside the gene matches: 5. CDR1 and CDR2 (germline): ENHRY, SYGVKD. The CDR3 covers 17 residues. As DNA, the CDR3 is TGTGCCATCAGTGAGTCTAAGACTAGCGGGCGCACCGGGGAGCTGTTTTTT. Its protein is CAISESKTSGRTGELFF.

This chain uses TRBV7-6 with TRBJ2-2; possibly TRBD2 for D (7 bases). CDR1 and CDR2 from the germline V gene are SGHVS and FNYEAQ. The CDR3 is 17 residues long. Trimming pared 0 bases from V and 1 base from J, leaving 12 bases between. CDR3 region: CASSLALGGVNTGELFF. DNA for the CDR3: TGTGCCAGCAGCTTAGCGTTAGGGGGGGTGAACACCGGGGAGCTGTTTTTT.

This clonotype appeared once. The rearrangement joins TRBV4-1 to TRBJ2-7, with TRBD2 matching over 10 bases. V was clipped by 1 base and J by 7 bases; unmatched bases: 10. This CDR3 has 16 residues. Germline values: CDR1 MGHRA, CDR2 YSYEKL. In DNA form, the CDR3 reads TGCGCCAGCAGCCAAGTCGGACTAGCGGATAACAATGAGCAGTACTTC. The encoded protein is CASSQVGLADNNEQYF.

The CDR3 sequence is CASSANSIKNEKLFF. CDR3 bases: TGTGCCAGCAGTGCAAACAGTATCAAGAATGAAAAACTGTTTTTT. This rearrangement joins TRBV2 to TRBJ1-4; D unclear. V was shortened by 4 bases and J by 5 bases, with 14 bases between the two germline ends. CDR1 is SNHLY and CDR2 is FYNNEI in the germline V gene. This CDR3 contains 15 residues.

The V gene is TRBV5-1, the J gene TRBJ2-1; 10 bases are a match to TRBD1. The CDR3 totals 13 residues. In germline, CDR1 is SGHRS, CDR2 YFSETQ. With 4 bases clipped from V and 15 bases from J, the junction kept 10 bases outside the gene matches. CDR3 in amino acids: CASSATGGVGRFF. CDR3 DNA sequence: TGCGCCAGCAGCGCGACAGGGGGCGTTGGTAGGTTCTTC.

The chain is built from TRBV7-2 and TRBJ2-7; weak D call: TRBD2 (7 bases). The CDR3 consists of 12 residues. Germline loops: CDR1 SGHTA, CDR2 FQGNSA. Between the trimmed V and J ends, which lost 9 bases and 2 bases, there was a span of 11 bases. The CDR3 loop is CASRGAAYEQYF. As DNA, the CDR3 is TGTGCCAGTCGGGGGGCGGCCTACGAGCAGTACTTC.